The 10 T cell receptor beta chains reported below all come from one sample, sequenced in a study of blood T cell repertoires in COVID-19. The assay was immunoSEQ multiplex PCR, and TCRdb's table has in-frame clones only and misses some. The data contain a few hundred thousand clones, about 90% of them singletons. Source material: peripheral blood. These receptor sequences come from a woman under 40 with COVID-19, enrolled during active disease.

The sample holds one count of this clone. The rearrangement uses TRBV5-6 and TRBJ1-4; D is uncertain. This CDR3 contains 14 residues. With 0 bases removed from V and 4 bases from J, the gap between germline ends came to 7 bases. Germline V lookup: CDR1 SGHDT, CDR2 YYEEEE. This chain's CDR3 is CASSLGGYNEKLFF. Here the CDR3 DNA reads TGTGCCAGCAGCTTGGGCGGCTATAATGAAAAACTGTTTTTT.

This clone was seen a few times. CDR3 coding DNA: TGTGCCAGCAGTAGATTCCAGGGGACCACTGAAGCTTTCTTT. Its translation is CASSRFQGTTEAFF. This chain uses TRBV6-5 with TRBJ1-1, with D tentatively TRBD1 (6 bases). V dropped 5 bases and J dropped 4 bases, with 14 bases sitting between them. The CDR3 is 14 residues long. The V gene's germline CDR1 is MNHEY and CDR2 SVGAGI.

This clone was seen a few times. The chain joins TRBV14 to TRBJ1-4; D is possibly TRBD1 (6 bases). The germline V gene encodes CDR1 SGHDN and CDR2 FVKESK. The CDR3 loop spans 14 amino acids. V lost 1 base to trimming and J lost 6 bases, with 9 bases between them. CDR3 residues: CASSQGDKHEKLFF. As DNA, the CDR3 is TGTGCCAGCAGCCAAGGGGACAAACATGAAAAACTGTTTTTT. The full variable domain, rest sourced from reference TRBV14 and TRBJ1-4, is EAGVTQFPSHSVIEKGQTVTLRCDPISGHDNLYWYRRVMGKEIKFLLHFVKESKQDESGMPNNRFLAERTGGTYSTLKVQPAELEDSGVYFCASSQGDKHEKLFFGSGTQLSVL.

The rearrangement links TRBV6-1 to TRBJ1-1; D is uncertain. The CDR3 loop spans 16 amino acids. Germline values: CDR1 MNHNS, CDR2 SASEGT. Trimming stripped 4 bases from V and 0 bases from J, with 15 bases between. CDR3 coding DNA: TGTGCCAGCAGTGGACCGGGGTTCCCTATGAACACTGAAGCTTTCTTT. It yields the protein CASSGPGFPMNTEAFF.

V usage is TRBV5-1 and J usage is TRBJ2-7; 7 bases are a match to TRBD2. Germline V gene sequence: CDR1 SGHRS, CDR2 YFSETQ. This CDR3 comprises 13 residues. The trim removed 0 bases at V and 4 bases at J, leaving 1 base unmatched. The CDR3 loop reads CASSLGAGYEQYV. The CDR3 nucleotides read TGCGCCAGCAGCTTGGGAGCGGGGTACGAGCAGTACGTC.

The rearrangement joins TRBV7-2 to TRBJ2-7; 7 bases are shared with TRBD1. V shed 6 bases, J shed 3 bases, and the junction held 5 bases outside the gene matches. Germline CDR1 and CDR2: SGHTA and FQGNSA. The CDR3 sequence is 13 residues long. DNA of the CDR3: TGTGCCAGCAGTCGGGACAGCTTCTACGAGCAGTACTTC. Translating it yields CASSRDSFYEQYF.

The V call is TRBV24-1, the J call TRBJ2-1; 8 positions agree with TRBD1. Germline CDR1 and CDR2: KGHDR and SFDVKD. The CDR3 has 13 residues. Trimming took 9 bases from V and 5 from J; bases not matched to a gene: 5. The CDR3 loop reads CATGGQGHNEQFF. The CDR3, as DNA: TGTGCCACCGGTGGACAGGGACACAATGAGCAGTTCTTC.

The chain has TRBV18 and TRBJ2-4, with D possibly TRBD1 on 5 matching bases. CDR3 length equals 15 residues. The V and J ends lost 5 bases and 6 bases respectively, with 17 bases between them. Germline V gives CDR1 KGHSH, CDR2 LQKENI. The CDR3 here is CASSSQGRGVNIQYF. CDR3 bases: TGTGCCAGCTCATCGCAGGGAAGGGGTGTAAACATTCAGTACTTC.

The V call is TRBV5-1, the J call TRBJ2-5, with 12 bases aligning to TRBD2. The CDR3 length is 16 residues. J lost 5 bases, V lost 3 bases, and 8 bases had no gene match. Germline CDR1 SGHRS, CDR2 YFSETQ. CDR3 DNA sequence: TGCGCCAGCAGCTCTCGACTAGCGGGGGATAAGGAGACCCAGTACTTC. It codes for CASSSRLAGDKETQYF.

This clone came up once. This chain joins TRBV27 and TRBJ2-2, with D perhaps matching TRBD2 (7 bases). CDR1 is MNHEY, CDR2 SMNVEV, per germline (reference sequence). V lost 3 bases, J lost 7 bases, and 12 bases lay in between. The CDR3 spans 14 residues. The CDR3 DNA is TGTGCCAGCAGTTTCGGGGGGCGGGGCGGGGAGCTGTTTTTT. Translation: CASSFGGRGGELFF.